The 30 T cell receptor beta chains below were found in one sample sequenced in a study of blood T cell repertoires in COVID-19 (dated by TCRdb to about 2020). The method behind the library was the immunoSEQ multiplex PCR assay. In its TCRdb copy, this immuneACCESS table keeps in-frame sequences only and misses some clones. Where compared with another copy, unresolved V genes explain less than half of these, and the others have no known cause. This sample holds around 260,000 clones; less than 90% were observed only once. The leading ten clones occupy approximately 4% of the sample. Material for sequencing was peripheral blood. The origin of the receptors is a man aged 55 to 70 who had recovered from COVID-19.

V usage is TRBV19 and J usage is TRBJ1-2; D might be TRBD1 (6 bases). V was pared by 6 bases and J by 2 bases, with 10 bases between. Germline V gene sequence: CDR1 LNHDA, CDR2 SQIVND (reference sequence). This CDR3 has 13 amino acids. CDR3 bases: TGTGCCAGTAGGGCCGACAGGAACTATGGCTACACCTTC. Protein sequence: CASRADRNYGYTF.

V and J are TRBV24-1 and TRBJ2-1; a possible D gene is TRBD2 (6 bases). V lost 3 bases and J 6 bases, leaving 14 bases between the germline ends. CDR1 KGHDR and CDR2 SFDVKD come from the germline V gene. This CDR3 has 15 amino acids. The CDR3 sequence is CATSDRDSVGNEQFF. CDR3 DNA sequence: TGTGCCACCAGTGATCGGGACTCGGTTGGCAATGAGCAGTTCTTC.

This clone was counted between two and nine times. The rearrangement uses TRBV6-4 and TRBJ2-7; 8 bases match TRBD1. The V and J ends lost 0 bases and 0 bases, in that order; junction bases with no gene match: 13. Germline assignment: CDR1 MRHNA and CDR2 SNTAGT. The CDR3 totals 19 residues. The CDR3 DNA reads as TGTGCCAGCAGTGACTCAAAAACGACAGGGGCCCCGAGCTCCTACGAGCAGTACTTC. Amino acid sequence: CASSDSKTTGAPSSYEQYF.

V gene TRBV7-9 combines with J gene TRBJ2-1; D perhaps matches TRBD1 (6 bases). Germline V lookup: CDR1 SEHNR, CDR2 FQNEAQ (reference sequence). This CDR3 contains 15 residues. V lost 2 bases and J lost 4, with 12 bases in between. The CDR3 nucleotides are TGTGCCAGCAGCTTATTCCAAACAGGGTACAATGAGCAGTTCTTC. Amino acids: CASSLFQTGYNEQFF.

CDR3 region: CASSHEPGYNEQFF. As DNA, the CDR3 is TGTGCCAGCAGCCACGAACCAGGGTACAATGAGCAGTTCTTC. The V and J genes are TRBV5-4 and TRBJ2-1; D is perhaps TRBD1 (5 bases). V lost 4 bases, J lost 4 bases, and 12 bases lay in between. CDR3 length: 14 amino acids. Germline V gene data show CDR1 as SGHNT and CDR2 as YYREEE (reference sequence). The full variable domain, rest sourced from reference TRBV5-4 and TRBJ2-1, is ETGVTQSPTHLIKTRGQQVTLRCSSQSGHNTVSWYQQALGQGPQFIFQYYREEENGRGNFPPRFSGLQFPNYSSELNVNALELDDSALYLCASSHEPGYNEQFFGPGTRLTVL.

The chain couples TRBV2 to TRBJ2-3; D is unresolved. V shed 3 bases and J shed 0 bases, with 10 bases lying between them. The CDR3 spans 15 residues. CDR1 and CDR2 (germline): SNHLY, FYNNEI. The CDR3 protein is CASSDLGSSTDTQYF. The CDR3 DNA reads as TGTGCCAGCAGTGACTTGGGCTCTAGCACAGATACGCAGTATTTT.

V and J are TRBV11-1 and TRBJ2-1; D not certain. The CDR3 runs to 13 residues. With 10 bases removed from V and 2 bases from J, the gap between germline ends came to 12 bases. Germline CDR1 is SGHAT and CDR2 is FQDESV (reference sequence). The CDR3 protein is CAIKRFAYNEQFF. In nucleotides, the CDR3 is TGTGCCATAAAGAGGTTCGCCTACAATGAGCAGTTCTTC.

This clone was observed a handful of times. This chain connects TRBV19 to TRBJ1-5, with D maybe TRBD1 (6 bases). The CDR3 spans 14 residues. Trimming pared 5 bases from V and 6 bases from J, leaving 14 bases between. The V gene's germline CDR1 is LNHDA and CDR2 SQIVND (reference sequence). CDR3 sequence (DNA): TGTGCCAGTAGTTTCCAGGGGTGGGGTCAGCCCCAGCATTTT. It is translated as CASSFQGWGQPQHF.

This clone has a single count. The chain employs TRBV5-1 and TRBJ1-1; D is possibly TRBD1 (5 bases). Germline CDR1 and CDR2: SGHRS and YFSETQ. The V end was cut by 3 bases, the J end by 3 bases, with 9 bases between. The CDR3 runs to 13 residues. In DNA form, the CDR3 reads TGCGCCAGCAGCTCCCAGGGTTACACTGAAGCTTTCTTT. Amino acid sequence: CASSSQGYTEAFF.

The chain carries TRBV7-9 and TRBJ1-5; 10 positions match TRBD1. Germline CDR1 and CDR2: SEHNR and FQNEAQ (reference sequence). Trimming removed 4 bases from V and 5 bases from J; junction bases left unmatched: 5. CDR3 length equals 15 residues. CDR3 nucleotide sequence: TGTGCCAGCAGCTCGGGACAGGGGCACGATCAGCCCCAGCATTTT. Amino acid sequence: CASSSGQGHDQPQHF.

The chain recombines TRBV10-3 with TRBJ1-6, with unresolved D. This CDR3 has 13 amino acids. V gave up 6 bases and J gave up 7 bases, with 10 bases separating them. CDR1 and CDR2 (germline): ENHRY, SYGVKD. The CDR3 sequence: CAISPKSNSPLHF. The CDR3 bases are TGTGCCATCAGCCCGAAGAGCAATTCACCCCTCCACTTT.

The genes are TRBV6-5 and TRBJ2-5; 7 nucleotides align to TRBD1. This CDR3 has 14 amino acids. The germline V gene has CDR1 MNHEY and CDR2 SVGAGI. With V trimmed by 5 bases and J by 4 bases, 7 bases remained unmatched. The CDR3 sequence is CASSLYRGGETQYF. CDR3 nucleotides: TGTGCCAGCAGTCTGTACAGGGGTGGAGAGACCCAGTACTTC.

The rearrangement links TRBV19 to TRBJ2-2; the match to TRBD1 covers 8 bases. CDR1 and CDR2 (germline): LNHDA, SQIVND (reference sequence). This CDR3 has 16 residues. V shed 7 bases and J 5 bases; nucleotides not matched to a gene: 12. The CDR3 region has the DNA TGTGCCAGTATGACAATCCGGACAGGGCAAACCGGGGAGCTGTTTTTT. It encodes CASMTIRTGQTGELFF.

The table lists this clone with a few counts. The chain links TRBV19 to TRBJ1-2; TRBD1 aligns across 10 bases. Germline V lookup: CDR1 LNHDA, CDR2 SQIVND (reference sequence). The CDR3 runs 16 residues. Trimming removed 7 bases from V and 1 base from J; junction bases left unmatched: 9. CDR3 coding DNA: TGTGCCAGTACGGTAGGACAGGGGGACTTTAACTATGGCTACACCTTC. Its protein product is CASTVGQGDFNYGYTF.

On this clone itself: Additional DNA sequences in this sample encode the identical CDR3. The genes are TRBV6-5 and TRBJ2-5, with D perhaps TRBD2 (6 bases). Per the germline V gene, CDR1 is MNHEY and CDR2 is SVGAGI. The ends were cut back, 8 bases at V and 5 bases at J, with 12 bases in the middle. This CDR3 is built from 12 residues. CDR3 DNA sequence: TGTGCCAGCTCCCGGGGGAGGGAGACCCAGTACTTC. Translating it yields CASSRGRETQYF.

V and J are TRBV7-2 and TRBJ1-4; TRBD1 aligns across 7 bases. The CDR3 is 16 residues long. Germline-derived CDR1 and CDR2 are SGHTA and FQGNSA. The junction had 8 bases not matched to a gene; V was cut back by 2 bases and J by 5 bases. The CDR3 reads CASSLSTGARNEKLFF. The CDR3 bases are TGTGCCAGCAGCTTAAGCACAGGGGCGAGGAATGAAAAACTGTTTTTT.

This clone appeared once. This sequence joins TRBV5-4 and TRBJ2-7, with TRBD2 identical over 12 bases. The V gene's germline CDR1 is SGHNT and CDR2 YYREEE (reference sequence). The CDR3 loop spans 14 amino acids. Trimming took 4 bases from V and 7 from J; bases not matched to a gene: 6. CDR3 region: CASSIRTSGAEQYF. The CDR3 region has the DNA TGTGCCAGCAGCATTCGGACTAGCGGGGCTGAGCAGTACTTC. Full variable domain (outside the CDR3, taken from reference TRBV5-4 and TRBJ2-7): ETGVTQSPTHLIKTRGQQVTLRCSSQSGHNTVSWYQQALGQGPQFIFQYYREEENGRGNFPPRFSGLQFPNYSSELNVNALELDDSALYLCASSIRTSGAEQYFGPGTRLTVT.

This chain connects TRBV4-2 to TRBJ1-2; TRBD1 might be the D (6 bases). V was pared by 0 bases and J by 8 bases, with 13 bases between. The CDR3 spans 14 residues. Germline loops: CDR1 LGHNA, CDR2 YNFKEQ. DNA for the CDR3: TGTGCCAGCAGCCAAGATCGGGGGGCTGGAGGCTACACCTTC. Translation gives CASSQDRGAGGYTF.

The chain has TRBV24-1 and TRBJ1-2, with 11 bases fitting TRBD1. The CDR3 sequence is 15 residues long. The junction had 6 bases not matched to a gene; V was cut back by 8 bases and J by 2 bases. Germline V CDR1 and CDR2: KGHDR, SFDVKD. The CDR3 reads CATKDRGLGNYGYTF. The CDR3 DNA reads as TGTGCCACCAAGGACAGGGGGCTGGGGAACTATGGCTACACCTTC.

This chain joins TRBV28 and TRBJ1-5; 8 nucleotides align to TRBD1. After removal of 6 bases from V and 0 bases from J, the junction contained 7 bases not matched to a gene. This CDR3 comprises 16 residues. Germline V gene data show CDR1 as MDHEN and CDR2 as SYDVKM. As DNA, the CDR3 is TGTGCCAGCAGGTCACAGGGGGAAGGTAGCAATCAGCCCCAGCATTTT. This encodes CASRSQGEGSNQPQHF. Together with reference TRBV28 and TRBJ1-5, the CDR3 gives the full variable domain: DVKVTQSSRYLVKRTGEKVFLECVQDMDHENMFWYRQDPGLGLRLIYFSYDVKMKEKGDIPEGYSVSREKKERFSLILESASTNQTSMYLCASRSQGEGSNQPQHFGDGTRLSIL.

The chain employs TRBV5-5 and TRBJ2-7; D is undetermined. Trimming pared 4 bases from V and 0 bases from J, leaving 11 bases between. CDR1 is SGHKS, CDR2 YYEKEE, per germline (reference sequence). The CDR3 has 14 amino acids. CDR3 in DNA: TGTGCCAGCAGCCAACCCTGGCCCTCCTACGAGCAGTACTTC. The encoded protein is CASSQPWPSYEQYF.

This sequence joins TRBV18 and TRBJ1-1, with D tentatively TRBD1 (6 bases). Germline V gene lookup returns CDR1 KGHSH and CDR2 LQKENI. Trimming left V 5 bases short and J 2 bases short, with 18 bases between. This CDR3 region has 16 residues. CDR3 bases: TGTGCCAGCTCAGAGTCGTGGACACAGGGCAACACTGAAGCTTTCTTT. Residues: CASSESWTQGNTEAFF.

This chain links TRBV13 with TRBJ2-5; D perhaps matches TRBD2 (6 bases). Per the germline V gene, CDR1 is PRHDT and CDR2 is FYEKMQ (reference sequence). V lost 5 bases and J lost 7, with 20 bases in between. The CDR3 spans 15 residues. The CDR3 here is CASSGTFPSPGTQYF. CDR3 in DNA: TGTGCCAGCAGCGGGACTTTTCCCTCCCCGGGGACCCAGTACTTC.

The CDR3 here is CASSRGAATDTQYF. CDR3 bases: TGTGCCAGCAGCCGAGGAGCCGCCACAGATACGCAGTATTTT. J is TRBJ2-3 and V is TRBV3-1 (or the pseudogene TRBV3-2); D not certain. This CDR3 has 14 residues. Germline CDR1 and CDR2: LGHDT and YNNKEL (reference sequence). The V end was cut by 4 bases, the J end by 2 bases, with 10 bases between.

The chain has TRBV11-2 and TRBJ2-7; 10 bases align to TRBD2. This CDR3 is built from 15 residues. The germline CDR1 and CDR2 sequences are SGHAT and FQNNGV. Losses at the gene ends were 1 base for V and 2 bases for J; bases not matched to a gene: 2. The CDR3 sequence is CASSLGAGGPYEQYF. The CDR3 DNA sequence: TGTGCCAGCAGCTTAGGAGCGGGGGGGCCCTACGAGCAGTACTTC.

The V call is TRBV4-2, the J call TRBJ2-7; D is ambiguous. Per germline, CDR1 LGHNA and CDR2 YNFKEQ. The V and J ends lost 2 bases and 0 bases respectively, with 14 bases between them. This CDR3 has 16 residues. The CDR3: CASSQPNSRSSYEQYF. CDR3 DNA: TGTGCCAGCAGCCAACCTAACAGCCGCAGCTCCTACGAGCAGTACTTC.

The chain recombines TRBV7-9 with TRBJ1-5, with a weak D call TRBD1 (5 bases). The CDR3 has 14 amino acids. Trimming removed 2 bases from V and 6 bases from J, with 11 bases in between. Germline V gene lookup returns CDR1 SEHNR and CDR2 FQNEAQ (reference sequence). CDR3 nucleotides: TGTGCCAGCAGCTTACCAGGGTATGGTCAGCCCCAGCATTTT. Protein product: CASSLPGYGQPQHF.

The V and J genes are TRBV6-5 and TRBJ2-1; maybe TRBD2 (6 bases). Germline CDR1 MNHEY, CDR2 SVGAGI. Trimming took 2 bases from V and 7 from J, leaving 9 bases between them. The CDR3 sequence is 13 residues long. The CDR3 bases are TGTGCCAGCAGTTACCCAGGGAGGAATGAGCAGTTCTTC. Protein product: CASSYPGRNEQFF.

This clone was seen a handful of times. This chain links TRBV10-1 with TRBJ1-1; 8 nucleotides agree with TRBD1. Losses at the gene ends were 8 bases for V and 11 bases for J; bases not matched to a gene: 10. This CDR3 contains 12 residues. Per the germline V gene, CDR1 is WNHNN and CDR2 is SYGVQD (reference sequence). Here the CDR3 reads CASQLRGLGAFF. For the CDR3, the DNA is TGCGCCAGCCAACTCAGGGGGCTGGGTGCTTTCTTT.

J is TRBJ2-7 and V is TRBV10-2; 7 nucleotides align to TRBD2. The ends lost 7 bases at V and 1 base at J; junction bases unmatched: 7. Looked up from germline, CDR1 is WSHSY and CDR2 is SAAADI. The CDR3 covers 14 residues. The CDR3 protein is CASTSGGGSYEQYF. Written as DNA, the CDR3 is TGCGCCAGCACCTCGGGGGGAGGGTCCTACGAGCAGTACTTC.